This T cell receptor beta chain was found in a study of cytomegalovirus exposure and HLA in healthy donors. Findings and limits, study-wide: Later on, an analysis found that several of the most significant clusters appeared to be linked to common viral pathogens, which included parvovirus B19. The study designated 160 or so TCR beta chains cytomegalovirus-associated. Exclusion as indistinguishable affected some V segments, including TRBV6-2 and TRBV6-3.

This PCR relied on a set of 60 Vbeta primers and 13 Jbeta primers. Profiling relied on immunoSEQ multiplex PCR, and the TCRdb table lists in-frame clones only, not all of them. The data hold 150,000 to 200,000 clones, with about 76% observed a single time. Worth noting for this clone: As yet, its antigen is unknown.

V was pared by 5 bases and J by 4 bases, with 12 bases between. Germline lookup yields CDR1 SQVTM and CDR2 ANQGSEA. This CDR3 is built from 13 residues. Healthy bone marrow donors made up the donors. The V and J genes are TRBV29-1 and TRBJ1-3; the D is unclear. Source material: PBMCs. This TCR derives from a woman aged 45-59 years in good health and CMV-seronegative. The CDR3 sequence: CSVSESLGNTIYF. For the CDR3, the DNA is TGCAGCGTTTCTGAGTCCTTGGGAAACACCATATATTTT.